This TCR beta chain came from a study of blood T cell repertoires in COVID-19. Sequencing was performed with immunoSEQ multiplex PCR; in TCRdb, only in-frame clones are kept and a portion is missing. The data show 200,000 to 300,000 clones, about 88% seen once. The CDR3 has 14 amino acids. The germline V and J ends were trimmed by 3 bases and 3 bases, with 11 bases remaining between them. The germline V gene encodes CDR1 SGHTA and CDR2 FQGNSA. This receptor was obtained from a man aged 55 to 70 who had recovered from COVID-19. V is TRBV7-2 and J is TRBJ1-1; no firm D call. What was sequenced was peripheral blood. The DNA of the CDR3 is TGTGCCAGCAGCTTTCGGGAATTGGACACTGAAGCTTTCTTT. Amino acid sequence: CASSFRELDTEAFF. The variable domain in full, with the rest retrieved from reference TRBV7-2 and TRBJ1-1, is GAGVSQSPSNKVTEKGKDVELRCDPISGHTALYWYRQSLGQGLEFLIYFQGNSAPDKSGLPSDRFSAERTGGSVSTLTIQRTQQEDSAVYLCASSFRELDTEAFFGQGTRLTVV.